Listed below are T cell receptor beta chains from one sample, sequenced in a study of B cell selection in AIRE deficiency. Measured with immunoSEQ multiplex PCR; TCRdb has only the in-frame clones, and not every one. The sample consists of about 25,000 clones, 95% to 96% of them appearing once. Sequencing was performed on CD4+CD127+ conventional T cells sorted from PBMCs. These receptors all come from a human donor in good health. CDR3s include the opening cysteine and the closing phenylalanine or tryptophan. The D gene is left open where the match is weak. Rows give clone size only sometimes, using once, few, many, or a class for an expanded clone.

abundance: .
v_gene: TRBV15
j_gene: TRBJ1-5
d_gene: .
CDR3aa: CATSSPLDGSDQPQHF
CDR3nt: TGTGCCACCAGCTCCCCCCTCGACGGCAGTGATCAGCCCCAGCATTTT

abundance: .
v_gene: TRBV14
j_gene: TRBJ2-6
d_gene: .
CDR3aa: CASSPPNRYIGPFSSGANVLTF
CDR3nt: TGTGCCAGCAGCCCGCCCAACAGATATATTGGTCCCTTCAGCTCTGGGGCCAACGTCCTGACTTTC

abundance: few
v_gene: TRBV6-6
j_gene: TRBJ2-3
d_gene: TRBD1
CDR3aa: CASRRDRGTDTQYF
CDR3nt: TGTGCCAGCAGACGGGACAGGGGAACAGATACGCAGTATTTT

abundance: .
v_gene: TRBV29-1
j_gene: TRBJ2-1
d_gene: .
CDR3aa: CSVEGLGYNEQFF
CDR3nt: TGCAGCGTTGAAGGGCTAGGTTACAATGAGCAGTTCTTC

abundance: .
v_gene: TRBV19
j_gene: TRBJ2-7
d_gene: .
CDR3aa: CASSIDSQDEQYF
CDR3nt: TGTGCCAGTAGTATAGATTCTCAGGACGAGCAGTACTTC

abundance: .
v_gene: TRBV10-1
j_gene: TRBJ2-7
d_gene: .
CDR3aa: CASSESSTYEQYF
CDR3nt: TGCGCCAGCAGTGAGTCGAGCACCTACGAGCAGTACTTC

abundance: .
v_gene: TRBV28
j_gene: TRBJ2-2
d_gene: .
CDR3aa: CASSSQGIGTGELFF
CDR3nt: TGTGCCAGCAGTTCCCAGGGGATAGGAACCGGGGAGCTGTTTTTT

abundance: .
v_gene: TRBV6-5
j_gene: TRBJ1-3
d_gene: .
CDR3aa: CASSSSEAPGNTIYF
CDR3nt: TGTGCCAGCAGTTCCTCCGAAGCTCCTGGAAACACCATATATTTT

abundance: once
v_gene: TRBV30
j_gene: TRBJ1-2
d_gene: .
CDR3aa: CAWSKGRQPNYGYTF
CDR3nt: TGTGCCTGGAGTAAGGGGCGACAGCCCAACTATGGCTACACCTTC

abundance: .
v_gene: TRBV7-9
j_gene: TRBJ1-1
d_gene: .
CDR3aa: CASSLATVTEAFF
CDR3nt: TGTGCCAGCAGCTTAGCGACGGTCACTGAAGCTTTCTTT

abundance: .
v_gene: TRBV2
j_gene: TRBJ2-3
d_gene: .
CDR3aa: CASSTTQGRITDTQYF
CDR3nt: TGTGCCAGCAGTACTACACAGGGACGTATCACGGATACGCAGTATTTT

abundance: .
v_gene: TRBV30
j_gene: TRBJ2-7
d_gene: .
CDR3aa: CAWSVSRDYEQYF
CDR3nt: TGTGCCTGGAGTGTCAGTAGGGACTACGAGCAGTACTTC

abundance: .
v_gene: TRBV7-6
j_gene: TRBJ2-2
d_gene: .
CDR3aa: CASSLWPGTLPGELFF
CDR3nt: TGTGCCAGCAGCTTATGGCCAGGAACCCTCCCCGGGGAGCTGTTTTTT

abundance: .
v_gene: TRBV30
j_gene: TRBJ1-3
d_gene: .
CDR3aa: CAWSVGSGNTIYF
CDR3nt: TGTGCCTGGAGTGTAGGCAGCGGAAACACCATATATTTT

abundance: .
v_gene: TRBV5-1
j_gene: TRBJ1-5
d_gene: .
CDR3aa: CASKRSNQPQHF
CDR3nt: TGCGCCAGCAAACGGAGCAATCAGCCCCAGCATTTT

abundance: .
v_gene: TRBV5-1
j_gene: TRBJ1-1
d_gene: .
CDR3aa: CASSLAGFLTEAFF
CDR3nt: TGCGCCAGCAGCTTGGCGGGGTTTCTCACTGAAGCTTTCTTT

abundance: .
v_gene: TRBV5-4
j_gene: TRBJ1-5
d_gene: TRBD1
CDR3aa: CASSLTGGRNQPQHF
CDR3nt: TGTGCCAGCAGCCTGACAGGGGGACGCAATCAGCCCCAGCATTTT

abundance: once
v_gene: TRBV19
j_gene: TRBJ2-5
d_gene: TRBD1
CDR3aa: CASSISDRGIGTQYF
CDR3nt: TGTGCCAGTAGTATATCGGACAGGGGGATTGGGACCCAGTACTTC

abundance: .
v_gene: TRBV27
j_gene: TRBJ1-4
d_gene: .
CDR3aa: CASSPGRINEKLFF
CDR3nt: TGTGCCAGCAGCCCTGGACGGATCAATGAAAAACTGTTTTTT

abundance: .
v_gene: TRBV19
j_gene: TRBJ1-2
d_gene: TRBD1
CDR3aa: CASSTVPLDRESGYTF
CDR3nt: TGTGCCAGTAGTACCGTCCCTTTAGACAGGGAATCTGGCTACACCTTC

abundance: .
v_gene: TRBV30
j_gene: TRBJ2-7
d_gene: TRBD1
CDR3aa: CAWSRDRAASPYEQYF
CDR3nt: TGTGCCTGGAGCCGTGACAGGGCAGCTAGCCCCTACGAGCAGTACTTC

abundance: .
v_gene: TRBV16
j_gene: TRBJ2-1
d_gene: TRBD1
CDR3aa: CASKSDRANYNEQFF
CDR3nt: TGTGCCAGCAAAAGTGACAGGGCGAACTACAATGAGCAGTTCTTC